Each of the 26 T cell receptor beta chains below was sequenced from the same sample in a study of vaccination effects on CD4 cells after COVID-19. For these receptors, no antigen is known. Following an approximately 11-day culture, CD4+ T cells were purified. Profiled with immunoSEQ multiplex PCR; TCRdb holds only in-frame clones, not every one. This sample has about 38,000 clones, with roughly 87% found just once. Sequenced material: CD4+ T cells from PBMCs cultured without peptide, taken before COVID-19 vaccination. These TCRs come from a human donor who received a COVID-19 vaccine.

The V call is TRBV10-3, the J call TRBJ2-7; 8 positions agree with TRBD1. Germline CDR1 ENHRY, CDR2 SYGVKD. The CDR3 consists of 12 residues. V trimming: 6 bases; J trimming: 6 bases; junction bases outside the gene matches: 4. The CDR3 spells CAIRGQGLEQYV. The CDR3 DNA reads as TGTGCCATCAGAGGACAGGGACTCGAGCAGTACGTC.

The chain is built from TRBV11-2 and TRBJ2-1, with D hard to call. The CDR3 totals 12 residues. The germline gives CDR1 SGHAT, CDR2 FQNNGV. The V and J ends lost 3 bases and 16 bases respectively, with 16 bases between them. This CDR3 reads CASSFIGSGQFF. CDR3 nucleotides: TGTGCCAGCAGCTTTATAGGGTCAGGTCAATTCTTC.

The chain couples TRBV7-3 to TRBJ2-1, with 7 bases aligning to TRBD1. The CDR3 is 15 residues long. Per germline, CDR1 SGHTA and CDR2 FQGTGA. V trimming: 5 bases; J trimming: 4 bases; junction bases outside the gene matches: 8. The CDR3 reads CASSRDRANYNEQFF. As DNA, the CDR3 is TGTGCCAGCAGCCGAGACAGGGCCAATTACAATGAGCAGTTCTTC.

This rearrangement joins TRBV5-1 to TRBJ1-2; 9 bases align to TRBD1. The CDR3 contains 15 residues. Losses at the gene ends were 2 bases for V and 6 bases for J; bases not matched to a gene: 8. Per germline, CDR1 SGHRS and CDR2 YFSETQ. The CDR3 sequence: CASSFFIDRGNGYTF. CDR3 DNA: TGCGCCAGCAGCTTTTTCATAGACAGGGGGAATGGCTACACCTTC.

CDR3 coding DNA: TGTGCCAGCAGTTACGCCAGGCCACCCTACGAGCAGTACGTC. This sequence encodes CASSYARPPYEQYV. This chain connects TRBV6-2 or TRBV6-3 to TRBJ2-7; D remains ambiguous. The V gene lost 2 bases and the J gene lost 2 bases, with 10 bases spanning the gap. From germline, CDR1 is MNHEY and CDR2 SVGEGT. The CDR3 runs 14 residues.

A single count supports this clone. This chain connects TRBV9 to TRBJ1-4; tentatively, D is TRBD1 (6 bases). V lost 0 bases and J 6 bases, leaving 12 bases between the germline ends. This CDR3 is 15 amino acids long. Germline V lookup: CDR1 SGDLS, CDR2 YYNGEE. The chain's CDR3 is CASSVDRAMDEKLFF. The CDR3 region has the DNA TGTGCCAGCAGCGTAGACAGGGCTATGGATGAAAAACTGTTTTTT.

CDR3 in amino acids: CAVGQVKYF. The CDR3 coding sequence is TGTGCCGTGGGACAGGTCAAGTATTTT. The chain employs TRBV6-6 and TRBJ2-3; 8 positions agree with TRBD1. J lost 13 bases, V lost 11 bases, and 5 bases had no gene match. This CDR3 is 9 amino acids long. The V gene's germline CDR1 is MNHNY and CDR2 SVGAGI (reference sequence).

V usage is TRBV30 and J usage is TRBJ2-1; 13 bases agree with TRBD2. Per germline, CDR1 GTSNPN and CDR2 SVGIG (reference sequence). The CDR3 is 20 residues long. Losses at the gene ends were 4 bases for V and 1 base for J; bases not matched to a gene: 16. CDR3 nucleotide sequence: TGTGCCTGGAACAAGGACAGGCGGACTAGCGGGGGTGGGTCCTACAATGAGCAGTTCTTC. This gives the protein CAWNKDRRTSGGGSYNEQFF.

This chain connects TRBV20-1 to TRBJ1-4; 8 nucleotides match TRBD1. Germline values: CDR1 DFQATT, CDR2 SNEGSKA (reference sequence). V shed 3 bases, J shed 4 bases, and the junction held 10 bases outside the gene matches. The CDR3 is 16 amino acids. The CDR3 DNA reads TGCAGTGCTAGTACAGCTCAGGGGGCCTATAATGAAAAACTGTTTTTT. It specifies CSASTAQGAYNEKLFF.

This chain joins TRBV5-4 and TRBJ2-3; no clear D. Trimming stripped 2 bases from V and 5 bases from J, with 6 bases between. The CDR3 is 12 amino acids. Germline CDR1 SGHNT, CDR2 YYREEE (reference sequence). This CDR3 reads CASSFQVDTQYF. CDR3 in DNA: TGTGCCAGCAGCTTTCAGGTAGATACGCAGTATTTT.

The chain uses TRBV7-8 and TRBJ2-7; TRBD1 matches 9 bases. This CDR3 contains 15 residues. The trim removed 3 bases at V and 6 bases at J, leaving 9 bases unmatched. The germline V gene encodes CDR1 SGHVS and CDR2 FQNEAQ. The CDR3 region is CASSFTRTGVSEQYV. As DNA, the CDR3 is TGTGCCAGCAGCTTCACCCGGACAGGGGTTAGCGAGCAGTACGTC.

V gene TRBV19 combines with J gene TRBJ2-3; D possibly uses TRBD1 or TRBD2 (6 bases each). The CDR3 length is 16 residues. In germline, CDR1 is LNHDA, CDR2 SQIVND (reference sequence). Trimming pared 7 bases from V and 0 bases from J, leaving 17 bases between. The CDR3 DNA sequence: TGTGCCAGTACCCCGGACACAGGGACTAGCACAGATACGCAGTATTTT. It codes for CASTPDTGTSTDTQYF. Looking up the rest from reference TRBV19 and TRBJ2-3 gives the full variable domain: DGGITQSPKYLFRKEGQNVTLSCEQNLNHDAMYWYRQDPGQGLRLIYYSQIVNDFQKGDIAEGYSVSREKKESFPLTVTSAQKNPTAFYLCASTPDTGTSTDTQYFGPGTRLTVL.

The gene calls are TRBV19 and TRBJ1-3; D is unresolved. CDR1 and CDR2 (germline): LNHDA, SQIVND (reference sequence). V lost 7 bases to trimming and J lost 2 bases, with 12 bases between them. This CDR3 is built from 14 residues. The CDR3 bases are TGTGCCAGTAATCGGGAATTTACTGGAAACACCATATATTTT. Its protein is CASNREFTGNTIYF.

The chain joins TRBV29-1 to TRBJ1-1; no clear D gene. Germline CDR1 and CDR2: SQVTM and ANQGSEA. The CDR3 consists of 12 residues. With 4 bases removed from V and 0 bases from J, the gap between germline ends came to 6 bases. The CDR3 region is CSVGEMNTEAFF. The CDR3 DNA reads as TGCAGCGTTGGGGAAATGAACACTGAAGCTTTCTTT.

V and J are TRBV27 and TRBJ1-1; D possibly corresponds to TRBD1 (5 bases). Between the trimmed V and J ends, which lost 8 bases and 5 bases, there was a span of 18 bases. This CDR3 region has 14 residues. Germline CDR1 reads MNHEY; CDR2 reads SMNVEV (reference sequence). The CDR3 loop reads CASSRGGTETEAFF. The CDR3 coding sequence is TGTGCCAGCTCAAGGGGCGGGACGGAAACTGAAGCTTTCTTT.

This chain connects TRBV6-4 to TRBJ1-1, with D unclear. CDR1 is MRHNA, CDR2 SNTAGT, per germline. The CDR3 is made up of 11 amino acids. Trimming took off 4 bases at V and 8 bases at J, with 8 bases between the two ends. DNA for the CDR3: TGTGCCAGCAGTGCGGGCCGCGAAGCTTTCTTT. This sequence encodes CASSAGREAFF.

CDR3 loop: CASLTPEGQGARYGYTF. The CDR3, as DNA: TGTGCCAGTTTAACCCCCGAGGGGCAGGGGGCGCGATATGGCTACACCTTC. The chain links TRBV28 to TRBJ1-2; 8 nucleotides match TRBD1. The CDR3 spans 17 residues. The ends lost 9 bases at V and 5 bases at J; junction bases unmatched: 20. Germline CDR1 reads MDHEN; CDR2 reads SYDVKM.

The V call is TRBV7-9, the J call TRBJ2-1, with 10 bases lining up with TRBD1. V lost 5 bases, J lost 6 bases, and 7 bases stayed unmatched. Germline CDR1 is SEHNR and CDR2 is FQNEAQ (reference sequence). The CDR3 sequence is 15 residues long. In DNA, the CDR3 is TGTGCCAGCAGCCATCGACAGGGGGCCATCAATGAGCAGTTCTTC. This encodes CASSHRQGAINEQFF.

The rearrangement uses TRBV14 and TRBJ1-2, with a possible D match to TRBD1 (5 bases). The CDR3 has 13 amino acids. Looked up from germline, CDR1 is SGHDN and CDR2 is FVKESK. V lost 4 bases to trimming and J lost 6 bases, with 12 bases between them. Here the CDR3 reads CASSPRTFHGYTF. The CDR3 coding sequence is TGTGCCAGCAGCCCCCGGACATTTCATGGCTACACCTTC.

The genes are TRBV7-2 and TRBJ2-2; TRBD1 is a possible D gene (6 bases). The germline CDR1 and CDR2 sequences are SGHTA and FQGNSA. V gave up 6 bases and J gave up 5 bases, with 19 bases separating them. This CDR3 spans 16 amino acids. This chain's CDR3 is CASRPSPGHRTGELFF. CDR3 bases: TGTGCCAGCAGGCCATCCCCGGGACATAGAACCGGGGAGCTGTTTTTT.

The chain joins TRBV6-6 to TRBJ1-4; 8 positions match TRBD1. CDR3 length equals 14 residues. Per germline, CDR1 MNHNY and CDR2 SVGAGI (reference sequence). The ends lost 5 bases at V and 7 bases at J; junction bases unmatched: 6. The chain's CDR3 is CASSLRGQSEKLFF. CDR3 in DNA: TGTGCCAGCAGTCTCAGGGGGCAGAGTGAAAAACTGTTTTTT.

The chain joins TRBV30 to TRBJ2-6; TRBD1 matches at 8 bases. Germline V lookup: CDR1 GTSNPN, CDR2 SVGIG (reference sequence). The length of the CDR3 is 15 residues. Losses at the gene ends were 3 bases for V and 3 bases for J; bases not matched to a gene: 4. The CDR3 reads CAWSRGTGGANVLTF. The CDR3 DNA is TGTGCCTGGAGCCGGGGGACAGGTGGGGCCAACGTCCTGACTTTC.

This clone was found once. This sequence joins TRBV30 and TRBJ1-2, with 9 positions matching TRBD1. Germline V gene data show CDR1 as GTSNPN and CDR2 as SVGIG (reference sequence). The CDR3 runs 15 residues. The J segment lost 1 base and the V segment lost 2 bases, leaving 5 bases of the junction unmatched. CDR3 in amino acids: CAWSRGQGINYGYTF. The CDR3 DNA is TGTGCCTGGAGTCGAGGACAGGGGATTAACTATGGCTACACCTTC.

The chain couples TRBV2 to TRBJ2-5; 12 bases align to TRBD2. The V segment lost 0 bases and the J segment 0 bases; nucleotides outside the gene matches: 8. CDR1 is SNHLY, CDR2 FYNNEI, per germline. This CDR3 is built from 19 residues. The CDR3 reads CASSEAGLAGITYQETQYF. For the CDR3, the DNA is TGTGCCAGCAGTGAAGCCGGACTAGCGGGGATAACCTACCAAGAGACCCAGTACTTC.

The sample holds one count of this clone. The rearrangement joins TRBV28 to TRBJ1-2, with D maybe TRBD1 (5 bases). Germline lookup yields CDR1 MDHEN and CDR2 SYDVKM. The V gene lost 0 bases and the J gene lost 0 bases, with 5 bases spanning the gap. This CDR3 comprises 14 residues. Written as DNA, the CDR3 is TGTGCCAGCAGTTTATGGGGGGCTAACTATGGCTACACCTTC. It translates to CASSLWGANYGYTF.

CDR3 bases: TGTGCCAGCAGCTCGCGGCGGAACACTGAAGCTTTCTTT. Translating it yields CASSSRRNTEAFF. The chain recombines TRBV7-2 with TRBJ1-1; no firm D call. The CDR3 totals 13 residues. Germline CDR1 and CDR2: SGHTA and FQGNSA. Trimming cost V 4 bases and J 1 base, with 7 bases left between them. The variable domain in full, with the rest retrieved from reference TRBV7-2 and TRBJ1-1, is GAGVSQSPSNKVTEKGKDVELRCDPISGHTALYWYRQSLGQGLEFLIYFQGNSAPDKSGLPSDRFSAERTGGSVSTLTIQRTQQEDSAVYLCASSSRRNTEAFFGQGTRLTVV.